The present T cell receptor (beta chain) was sequenced within a study of beta chain features in type 1 diabetes listed by TCRdb under 2018. With regard to the full study: Mean age, gender distribution, total cell number and subset yield did not differ between patients and healthy donors. Regulatory and stem cell-like memory subsets were isolated from only 8 patients and about 8 healthy donors, whereas naive and central memory subsets came from all 30 or so donors. Across all samples, about 110 million sorted cells were examined, and cell number per subset correlated strongly with RNA yield. The study compared TCRB repertoires of sorted circulating CD4+ T cell subsets between recently diagnosed type 1 diabetes patients and matched healthy donors.

Overall study outcomes, separate from this receptor: Patients with type 1 diabetes made fewer insertions and deleted more nucleotides at VDJ recombination sites, implying thymic rearrangement abnormalities. PCR may preferentially amplify shorter templates, but because patient and control samples were amplified and corrected together, any resulting skew would affect both groups equally. Because small numbers of individuals were included in the HLA sub-analyses, any influence of HLA type on TCRB rearrangement was left unresolved. In all four CD4+ subsets, TCRB CDR3 length was moderately but significantly shorter in type 1 diabetes patients. Because cDNA rather than genomic DNA was sequenced, highly expressing activated cells could have been over-represented, although no difference in activation and CD3 levels was found between groups. Naive, central memory and regulatory TCRB repertoires appeared more similar among patients than among healthy donors.

On this clone: Its antigen is unknown. Base qualities are not provided; no much larger clone lies one nucleotide away.

Looking up the germline V gene yields CDR1 SGHRS and CDR2 YFSETQ. The CDR3 starts with the cysteine, ends with the phenylalanine, and has 13 residues. Just the 39-base CDR3 DNA is kept, in frame starting at base 1. V and J are truncated by 0 bases and 5 bases respectively, leaving an intervening sequence of 6 bases. Each donor gave one peripheral blood draw, averaging approximately 110 mL, which was collected into heparinised tubes. A BD FACSAria II and a panel including CD45RO, CCR7, CD25, CD127, CD95 and CD27 were used to sort naive, central memory, regulatory and stem cell-like memory CD4+ T cells. A purity above 98% was achieved for all sorted populations. PBMCs were separated immediately by Lymphoprep density gradient centrifugation and were stained directly, without being cultured. Samples were stained and sorted in pairs, with one healthy donor and one patient per experiment, so that batch effects were minimized.

The entire amount of isolated RNA was reverse transcribed using the High Capacity cDNA Reverse Transcription Kit, so the sequenced TCRB transcripts were expressed ones. Survey-depth immunoSEQ sequencing was performed on stem cell-like memory T cell samples, with an average of around 970,000 total reads per sample. Sorted cells were lysed in RLT buffer, and RNA was extracted using DNase-treated RNeasy Micro or Mini kits according to cell number. Each cell subset was processed separately to prevent cross-contamination, with patient and healthy donor samples processed together. TCRB sequences were amplified from cDNA with the immunoSEQ multiplex PCR, producing 87-bp fragments spanning the CDR3 region. The amplicons were sequenced using the Illumina HiSeq platform. The original methods were these. Synthetic template baselines were used to correct PCR bias computationally, reads within Hamming distance 2 were collapsed together, and singletons that could not be merged were discarded. By aligning reads against IMGT, V, D and J genes, CDR3 length, and insertions or deletions at six rearrangement sites were assigned. Within each subset, clonotype counts were normalized to sorted cell number, after which true diversity and Gini coefficients were computed with the tcR R package. The overlap coefficient, calculated on TCRB nucleotide sequences, was used to measure repertoire sharing. In TCRdb, the immuneACCESS table is reduced to in-frame sequences with V and J assigned. These tables do not hold every clone; where another copy was compared, an unresolved V gene accounts for under half, and the others remain unexplained. Clone size and V and J calls were adopted from that table, with D and trimming inferred from the DNA. This sample comprises some 99,000 clones, roughly 40% of them detected only once. Of the sample, over 0.065% is held by the ten largest clones.

The chain was built from TRBV5-1 and TRBJ1-5; there is no confident call for the D gene. The sequence derives from a woman under 30 in good health. Sequenced sample: stem cell memory CD4+ T cells from blood. Per the publication, the cell subset or site label means: stem cell-like memory CD4+ T cells. The bases read TGCGCCAGCAGCTTGGGCTCAGATCAGCCCCAGCATTTT. It encodes CASSLGSDQPQHF.